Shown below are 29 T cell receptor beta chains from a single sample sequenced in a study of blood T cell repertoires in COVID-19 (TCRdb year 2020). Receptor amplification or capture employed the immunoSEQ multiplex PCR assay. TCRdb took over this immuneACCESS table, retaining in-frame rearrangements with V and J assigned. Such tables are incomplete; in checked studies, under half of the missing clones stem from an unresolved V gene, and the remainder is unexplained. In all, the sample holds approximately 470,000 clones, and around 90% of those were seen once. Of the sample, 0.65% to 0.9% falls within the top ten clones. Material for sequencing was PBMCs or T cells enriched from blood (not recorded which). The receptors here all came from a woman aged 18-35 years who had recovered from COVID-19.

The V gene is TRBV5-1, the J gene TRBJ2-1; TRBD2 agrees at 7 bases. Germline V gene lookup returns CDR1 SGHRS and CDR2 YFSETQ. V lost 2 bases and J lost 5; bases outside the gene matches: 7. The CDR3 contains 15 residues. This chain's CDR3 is CASSLLGLADNEQFF. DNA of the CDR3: TGCGCCAGCAGCTTACTAGGGCTAGCGGACAATGAGCAGTTCTTC.

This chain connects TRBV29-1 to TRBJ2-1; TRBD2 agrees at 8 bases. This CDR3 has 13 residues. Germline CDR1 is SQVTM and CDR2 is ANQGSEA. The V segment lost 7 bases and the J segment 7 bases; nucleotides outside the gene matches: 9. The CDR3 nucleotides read TGCAGCGCCCAAGCGGGGGCGGAGAATGAGCAGTTCTTC. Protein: CSAQAGAENEQFF.

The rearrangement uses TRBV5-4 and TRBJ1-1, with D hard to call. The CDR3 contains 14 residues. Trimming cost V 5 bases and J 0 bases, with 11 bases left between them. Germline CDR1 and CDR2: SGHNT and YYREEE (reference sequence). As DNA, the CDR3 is TGTGCCAGCAGGGGGTCGACTATGAACACTGAAGCTTTCTTT. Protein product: CASRGSTMNTEAFF.

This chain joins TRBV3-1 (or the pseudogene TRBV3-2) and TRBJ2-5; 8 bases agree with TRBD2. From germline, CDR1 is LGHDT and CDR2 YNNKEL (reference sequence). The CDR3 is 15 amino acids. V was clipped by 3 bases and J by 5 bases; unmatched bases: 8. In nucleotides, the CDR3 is TGTGCCAGCAGCCACGGCGGTGGCGGGGGGGAGACCCAGTACTTC. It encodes CASSHGGGGGETQYF.

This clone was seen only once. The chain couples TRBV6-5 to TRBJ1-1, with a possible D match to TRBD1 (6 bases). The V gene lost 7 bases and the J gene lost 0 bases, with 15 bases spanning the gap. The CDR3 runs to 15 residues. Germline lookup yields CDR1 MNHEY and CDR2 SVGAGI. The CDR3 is CASNWDIRMNTEAFF. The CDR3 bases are TGTGCCAGCAATTGGGACATCAGGATGAACACTGAAGCTTTCTTT.

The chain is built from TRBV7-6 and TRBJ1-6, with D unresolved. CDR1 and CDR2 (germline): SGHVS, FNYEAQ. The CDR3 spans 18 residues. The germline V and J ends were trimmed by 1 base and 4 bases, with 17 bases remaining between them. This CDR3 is CASSLDSMGLHYNSPLHF. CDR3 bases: TGTGCCAGCAGCTTAGATTCGATGGGCCTGCATTATAATTCACCCCTCCACTTT.

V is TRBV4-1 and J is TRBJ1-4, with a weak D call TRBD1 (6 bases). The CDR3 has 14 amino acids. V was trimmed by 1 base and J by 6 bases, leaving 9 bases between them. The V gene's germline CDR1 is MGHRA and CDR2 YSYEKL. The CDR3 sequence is CASSQGNRDEKLFF. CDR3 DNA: TGCGCCAGCAGCCAAGGGAACAGGGATGAAAAACTGTTTTTT.

CDR3: CASSWPSGGAGDTQYF. The CDR3, as DNA: TGTGCCAGCAGCTGGCCTAGCGGGGGGGCAGGAGATACGCAGTATTTT. The chain uses TRBV5-4 and TRBJ2-3, with TRBD2 identical over 12 bases. Looked up from germline, CDR1 is SGHNT and CDR2 is YYREEE (reference sequence). The V segment lost 3 bases and the J segment 5 bases; nucleotides outside the gene matches: 7. This CDR3 comprises 16 residues.

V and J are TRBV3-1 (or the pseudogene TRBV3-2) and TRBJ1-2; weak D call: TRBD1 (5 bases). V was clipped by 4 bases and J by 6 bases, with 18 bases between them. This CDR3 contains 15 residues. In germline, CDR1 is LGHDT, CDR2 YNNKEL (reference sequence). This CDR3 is CASSPRQRSRDGYTF. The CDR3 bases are TGTGCCAGCAGCCCCAGACAGCGCTCCAGGGATGGCTACACCTTC.

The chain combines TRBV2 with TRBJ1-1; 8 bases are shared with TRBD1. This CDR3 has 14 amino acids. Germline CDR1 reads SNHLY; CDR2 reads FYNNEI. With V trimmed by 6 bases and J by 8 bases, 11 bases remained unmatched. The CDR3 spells CASRYETGAEEAFF. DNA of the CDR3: TGTGCCAGCAGATACGAGACAGGGGCGGAGGAAGCTTTCTTT.

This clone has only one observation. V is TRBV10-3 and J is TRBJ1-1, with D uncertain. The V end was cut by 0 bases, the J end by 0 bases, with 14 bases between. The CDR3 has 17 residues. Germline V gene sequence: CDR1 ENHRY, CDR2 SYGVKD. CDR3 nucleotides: TGTGCCATCAGTGAGTCGATCTTTAGAGTGATGAACACTGAAGCTTTCTTT. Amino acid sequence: CAISESIFRVMNTEAFF.

This CDR3 is CASSPSLAENTGELFF. CDR3 DNA sequence: TGTGCCAGCTCACCGAGCCTAGCGGAGAACACCGGGGAGCTGTTTTTT. This sequence joins TRBV18 and TRBJ2-2, with 7 bases matching TRBD2. Germline V gives CDR1 KGHSH, CDR2 LQKENI. Losses at the gene ends were 3 bases for V and 1 base for J; bases not matched to a gene: 5. The CDR3 totals 16 residues.

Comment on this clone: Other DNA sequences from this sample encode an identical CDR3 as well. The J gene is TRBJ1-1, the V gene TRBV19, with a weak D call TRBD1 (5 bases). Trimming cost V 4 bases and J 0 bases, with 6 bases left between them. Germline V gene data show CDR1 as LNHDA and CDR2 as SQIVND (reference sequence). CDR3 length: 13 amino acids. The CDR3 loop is CASSTGLNTEAFF. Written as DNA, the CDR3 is TGTGCCAGTAGTACAGGGTTGAACACTGAAGCTTTCTTT.

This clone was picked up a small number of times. The CDR3 loop is CASSLFSWKQGTNTEAFF. The CDR3 DNA is TGTGCCAGCAGCTTATTTAGTTGGAAGCAGGGAACGAACACTGAAGCTTTCTTT. The V call is TRBV11-2, the J call TRBJ1-1; TRBD1 is a possible D gene (5 bases). With 2 bases removed from V and 1 base from J, the gap between germline ends came to 20 bases. The CDR3 extends over 18 amino acids. Germline CDR1 reads SGHAT; CDR2 reads FQNNGV. Full variable domain (missing parts from reference TRBV11-2 and TRBJ1-1): EAGVAQSPRYKIIEKRQSVAFWCNPISGHATLYWYQQILGQGPKLLIQFQNNGVVDDSQLPKDRFSAERLKGVDSTLKIQPAKLEDSAVYLCASSLFSWKQGTNTEAFFGQGTRLTVV.

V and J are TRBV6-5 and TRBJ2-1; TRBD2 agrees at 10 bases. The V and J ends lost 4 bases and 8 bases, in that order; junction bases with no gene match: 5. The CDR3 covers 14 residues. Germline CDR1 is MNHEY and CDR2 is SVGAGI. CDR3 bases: TGTGCCAGCAGTTTCCAGCGGGGGGGCTATGAGCAGTTCTTC. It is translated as CASSFQRGGYEQFF.

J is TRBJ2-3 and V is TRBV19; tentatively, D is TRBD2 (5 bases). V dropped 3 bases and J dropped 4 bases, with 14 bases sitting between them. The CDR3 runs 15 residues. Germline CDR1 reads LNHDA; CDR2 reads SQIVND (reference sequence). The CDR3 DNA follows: TGTGCCAGTAGTATTGAGTCGAGGGTCGCAGATACGCAGTATTTT. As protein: CASSIESRVADTQYF.

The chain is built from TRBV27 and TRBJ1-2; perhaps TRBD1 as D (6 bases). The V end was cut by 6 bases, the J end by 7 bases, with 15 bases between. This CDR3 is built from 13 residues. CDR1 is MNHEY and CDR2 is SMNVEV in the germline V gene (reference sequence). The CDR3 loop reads CASRPDRLSGYTF. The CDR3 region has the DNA TGTGCCAGCAGACCCGACAGGCTAAGTGGCTACACCTTC.

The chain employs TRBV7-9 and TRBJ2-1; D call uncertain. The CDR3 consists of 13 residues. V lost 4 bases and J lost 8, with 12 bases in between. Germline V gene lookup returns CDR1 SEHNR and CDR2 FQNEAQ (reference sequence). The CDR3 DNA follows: TGTGCCAGCAGCTCTTCAATGCTAGATGAGCAGTTCTTC. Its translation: CASSSSMLDEQFF.

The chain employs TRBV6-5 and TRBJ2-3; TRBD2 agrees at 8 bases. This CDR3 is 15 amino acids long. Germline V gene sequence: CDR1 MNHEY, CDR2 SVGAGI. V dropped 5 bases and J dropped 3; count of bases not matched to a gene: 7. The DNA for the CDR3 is TGTGCCAGCAGTCCCTCGGGGGGGATAACAGATACGCAGTATTTT. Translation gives CASSPSGGITDTQYF.

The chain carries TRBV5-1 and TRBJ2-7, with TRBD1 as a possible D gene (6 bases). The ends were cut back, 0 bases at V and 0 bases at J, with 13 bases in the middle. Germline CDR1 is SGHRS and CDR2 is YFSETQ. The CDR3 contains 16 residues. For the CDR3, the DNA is TGCGCCAGCAGCTTGGACCCTGACAGGAGCTCCTACGAGCAGTACTTC. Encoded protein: CASSLDPDRSSYEQYF. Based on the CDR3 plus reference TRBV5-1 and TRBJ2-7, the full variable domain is KAGVTQTPRYLIKTRGQQVTLSCSPISGHRSVSWYQQTPGQGLQFLFEYFSETQRNKGNFPGRFSGRQFSNSRSEMNVSTLELGDSALYLCASSLDPDRSSYEQYFGPGTRLTVT.

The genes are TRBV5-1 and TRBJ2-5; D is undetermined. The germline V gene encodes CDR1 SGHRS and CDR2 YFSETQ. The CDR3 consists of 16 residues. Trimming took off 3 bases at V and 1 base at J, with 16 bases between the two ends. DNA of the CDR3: TGCGCCAGCAGCTCATTCCAGACACCCAGCCAAGAGACCCAGTACTTC. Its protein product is CASSSFQTPSQETQYF. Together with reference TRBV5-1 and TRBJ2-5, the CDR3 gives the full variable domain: KAGVTQTPRYLIKTRGQQVTLSCSPISGHRSVSWYQQTPGQGLQFLFEYFSETQRNKGNFPGRFSGRQFSNSRSEMNVSTLELGDSALYLCASSSFQTPSQETQYFGPGTRLLVL.

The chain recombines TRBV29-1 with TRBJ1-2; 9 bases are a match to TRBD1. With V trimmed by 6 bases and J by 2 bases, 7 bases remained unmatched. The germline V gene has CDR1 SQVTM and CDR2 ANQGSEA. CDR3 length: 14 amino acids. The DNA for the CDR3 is TGCAGCGTGGGACAGGGCATAGAAAACTATGGCTACACCTTC. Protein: CSVGQGIENYGYTF.

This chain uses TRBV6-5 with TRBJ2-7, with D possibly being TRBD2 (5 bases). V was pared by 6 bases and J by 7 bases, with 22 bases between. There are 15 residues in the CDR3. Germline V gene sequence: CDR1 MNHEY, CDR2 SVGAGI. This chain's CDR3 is CASRPPPAGSVEQYF. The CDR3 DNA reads TGTGCCAGCAGGCCGCCCCCGGCGGGCTCGGTAGAGCAGTACTTC.

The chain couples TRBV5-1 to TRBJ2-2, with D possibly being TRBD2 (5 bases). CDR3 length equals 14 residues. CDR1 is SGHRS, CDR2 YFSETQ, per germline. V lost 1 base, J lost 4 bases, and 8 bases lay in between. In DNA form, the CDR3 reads TGCGCCAGCAGCTTGCTAGCAAGCACCGGGGAGCTGTTTTTT. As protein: CASSLLASTGELFF. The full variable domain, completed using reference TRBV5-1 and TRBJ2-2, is KAGVTQTPRYLIKTRGQQVTLSCSPISGHRSVSWYQQTPGQGLQFLFEYFSETQRNKGNFPGRFSGRQFSNSRSEMNVSTLELGDSALYLCASSLLASTGELFFGEGSRLTVL.

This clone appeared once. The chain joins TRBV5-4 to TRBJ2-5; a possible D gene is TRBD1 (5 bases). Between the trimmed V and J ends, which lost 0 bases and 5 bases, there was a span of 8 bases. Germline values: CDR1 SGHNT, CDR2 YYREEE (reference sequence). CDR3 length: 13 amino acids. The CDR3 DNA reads TGTGCCAGCAGCTTGGCAGGGTTCGAGACCCAGTACTTC. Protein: CASSLAGFETQYF.

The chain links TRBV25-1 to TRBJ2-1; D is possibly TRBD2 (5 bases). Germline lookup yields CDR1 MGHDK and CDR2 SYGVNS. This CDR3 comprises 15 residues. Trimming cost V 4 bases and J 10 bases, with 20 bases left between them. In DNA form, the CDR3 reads TGTGCCAGCAGTGCCGTCGACTCTGGAGGTGACGAGCAGTTCTTC. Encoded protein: CASSAVDSGGDEQFF.

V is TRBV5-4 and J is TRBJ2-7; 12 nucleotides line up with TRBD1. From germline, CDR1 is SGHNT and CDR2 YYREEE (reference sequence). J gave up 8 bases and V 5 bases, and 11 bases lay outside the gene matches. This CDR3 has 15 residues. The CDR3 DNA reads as TGTGCCAGCAGTCTCGAAACAGGGACAGGGGGCAAGCAGTACTTC. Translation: CASSLETGTGGKQYF.

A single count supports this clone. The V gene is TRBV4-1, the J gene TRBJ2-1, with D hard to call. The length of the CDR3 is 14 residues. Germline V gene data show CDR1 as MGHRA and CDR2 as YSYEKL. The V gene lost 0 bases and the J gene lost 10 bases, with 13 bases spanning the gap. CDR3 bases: TGCGCCAGCAGCCAAGATCGGAACCTCGGGGAGCAGTTCTTC. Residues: CASSQDRNLGEQFF.

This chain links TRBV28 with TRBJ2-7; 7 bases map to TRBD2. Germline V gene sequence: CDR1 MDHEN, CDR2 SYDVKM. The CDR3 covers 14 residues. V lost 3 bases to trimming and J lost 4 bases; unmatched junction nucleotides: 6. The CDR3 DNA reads TGTGCCAGCAGTTTGTCTCTGGGGGGGTACGAGCAGTACTTC. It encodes CASSLSLGGYEQYF.